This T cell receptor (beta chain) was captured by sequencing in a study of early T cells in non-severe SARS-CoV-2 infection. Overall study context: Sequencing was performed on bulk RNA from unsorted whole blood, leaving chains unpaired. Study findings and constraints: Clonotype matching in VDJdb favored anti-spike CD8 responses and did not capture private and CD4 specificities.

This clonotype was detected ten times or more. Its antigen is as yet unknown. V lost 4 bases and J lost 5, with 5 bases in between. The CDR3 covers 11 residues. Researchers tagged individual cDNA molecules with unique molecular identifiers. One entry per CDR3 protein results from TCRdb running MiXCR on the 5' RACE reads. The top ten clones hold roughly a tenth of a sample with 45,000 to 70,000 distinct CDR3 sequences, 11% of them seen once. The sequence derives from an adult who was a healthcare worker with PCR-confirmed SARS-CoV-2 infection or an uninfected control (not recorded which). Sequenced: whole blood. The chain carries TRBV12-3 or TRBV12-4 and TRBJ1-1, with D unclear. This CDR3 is CASSSITEAFF. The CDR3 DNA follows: TGTGCCAGCAGTTCTATAACTGAAGCTTTCTTT.